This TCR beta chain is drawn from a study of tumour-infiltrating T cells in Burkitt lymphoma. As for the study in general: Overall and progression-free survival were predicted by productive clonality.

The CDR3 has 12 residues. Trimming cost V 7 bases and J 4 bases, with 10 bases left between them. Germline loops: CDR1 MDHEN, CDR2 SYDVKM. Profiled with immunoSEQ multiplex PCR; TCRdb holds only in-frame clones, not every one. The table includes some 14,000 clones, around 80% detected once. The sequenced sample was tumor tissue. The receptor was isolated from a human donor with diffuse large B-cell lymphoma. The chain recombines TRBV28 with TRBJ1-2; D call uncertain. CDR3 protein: CASNLGSYGYTF. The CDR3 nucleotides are TGTGCCAGCAACCTAGGGAGCTATGGCTACACCTTC.